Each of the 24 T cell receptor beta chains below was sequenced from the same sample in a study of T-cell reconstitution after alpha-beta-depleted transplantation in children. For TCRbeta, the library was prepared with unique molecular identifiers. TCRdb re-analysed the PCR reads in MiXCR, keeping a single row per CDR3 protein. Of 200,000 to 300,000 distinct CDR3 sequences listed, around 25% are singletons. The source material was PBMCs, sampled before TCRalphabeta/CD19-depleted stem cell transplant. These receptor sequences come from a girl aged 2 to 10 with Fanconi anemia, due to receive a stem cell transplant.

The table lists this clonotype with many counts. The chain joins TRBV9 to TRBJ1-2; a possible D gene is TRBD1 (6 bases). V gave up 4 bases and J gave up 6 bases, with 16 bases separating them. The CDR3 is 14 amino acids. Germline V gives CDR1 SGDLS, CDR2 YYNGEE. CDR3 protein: CASSPHSGTNGYTF. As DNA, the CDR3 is TGTGCCAGCAGCCCCCACTCCGGGACAAATGGCTACACCTTC.

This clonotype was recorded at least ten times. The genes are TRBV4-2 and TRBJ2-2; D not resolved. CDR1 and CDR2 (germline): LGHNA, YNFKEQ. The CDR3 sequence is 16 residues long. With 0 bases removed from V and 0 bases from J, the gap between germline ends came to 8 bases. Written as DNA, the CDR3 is TGTGCCAGCAGCCAAGATCTAGAGGCGAACACCGGGGAGCTGTTTTTT. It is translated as CASSQDLEANTGELFF.

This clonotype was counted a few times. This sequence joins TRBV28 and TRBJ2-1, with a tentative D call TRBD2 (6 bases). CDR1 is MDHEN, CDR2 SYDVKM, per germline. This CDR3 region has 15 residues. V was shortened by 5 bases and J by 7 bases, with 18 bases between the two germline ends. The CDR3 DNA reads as TGTGCCAGCAGTCCCGGCGGGGACTTGTTTAATGAGCAGTTCTTC. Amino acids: CASSPGGDLFNEQFF.

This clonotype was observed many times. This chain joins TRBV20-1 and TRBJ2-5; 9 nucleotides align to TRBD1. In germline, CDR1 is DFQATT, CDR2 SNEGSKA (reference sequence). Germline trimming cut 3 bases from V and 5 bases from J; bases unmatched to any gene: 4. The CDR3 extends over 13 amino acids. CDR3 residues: CSASGDRAETQYF. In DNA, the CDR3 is TGCAGTGCTAGTGGGGACAGGGCTGAGACCCAGTACTTC.

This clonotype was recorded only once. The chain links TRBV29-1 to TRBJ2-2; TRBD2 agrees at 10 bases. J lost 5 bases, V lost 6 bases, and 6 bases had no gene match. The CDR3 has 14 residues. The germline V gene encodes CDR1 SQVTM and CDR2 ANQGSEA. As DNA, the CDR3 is TGCAGCGTAAAACTAGCGGGGCAAACCGGGGAGCTGTTTTTT. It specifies CSVKLAGQTGELFF.

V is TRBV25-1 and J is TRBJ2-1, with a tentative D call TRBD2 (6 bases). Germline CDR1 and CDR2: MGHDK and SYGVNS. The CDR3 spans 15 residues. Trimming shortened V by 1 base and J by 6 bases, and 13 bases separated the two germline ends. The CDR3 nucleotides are TGTGCCAGCAGTGAATCTTATCGGGAGCTCAATGAGCAGTTCTTC. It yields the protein CASSESYRELNEQFF.

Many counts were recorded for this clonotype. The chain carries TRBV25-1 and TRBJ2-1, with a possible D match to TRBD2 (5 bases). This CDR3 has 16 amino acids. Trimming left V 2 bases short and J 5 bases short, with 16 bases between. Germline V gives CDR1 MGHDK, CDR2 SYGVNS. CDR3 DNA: TGTGCCAGCAGTGAAAGGGTCGTGGGAGTGGACAATGAGCAGTTCTTC. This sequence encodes CASSERVVGVDNEQFF.

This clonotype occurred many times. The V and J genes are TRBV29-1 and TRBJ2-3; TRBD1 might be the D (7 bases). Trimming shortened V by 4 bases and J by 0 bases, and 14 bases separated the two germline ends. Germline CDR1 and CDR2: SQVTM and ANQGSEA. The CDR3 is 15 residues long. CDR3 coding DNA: TGCAGCGTTGTAGGGAGGACAGGTAGCACAGATACGCAGTATTTT. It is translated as CSVVGRTGSTDTQYF.

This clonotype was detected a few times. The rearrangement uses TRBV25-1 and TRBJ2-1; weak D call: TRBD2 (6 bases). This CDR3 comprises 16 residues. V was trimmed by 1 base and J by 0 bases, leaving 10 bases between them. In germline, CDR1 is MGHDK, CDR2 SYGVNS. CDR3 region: CASSEFGTGSYNEQFF. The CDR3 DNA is TGTGCCAGCAGTGAATTTGGGACTGGCTCCTACAATGAGCAGTTCTTC.

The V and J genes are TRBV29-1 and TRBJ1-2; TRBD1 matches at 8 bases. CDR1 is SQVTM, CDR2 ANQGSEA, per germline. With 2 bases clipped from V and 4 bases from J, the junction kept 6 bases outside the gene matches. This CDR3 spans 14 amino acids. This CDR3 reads CSVERAGGSYGYTF. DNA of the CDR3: TGCAGCGTTGAAAGGGCAGGGGGCTCCTATGGCTACACCTTC.

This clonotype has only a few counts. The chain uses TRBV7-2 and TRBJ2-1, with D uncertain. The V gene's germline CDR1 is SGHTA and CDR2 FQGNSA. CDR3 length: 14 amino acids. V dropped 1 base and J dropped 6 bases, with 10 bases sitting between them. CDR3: CASSLGLHPNEQFF. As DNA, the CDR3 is TGTGCCAGCAGCTTAGGACTTCACCCCAATGAGCAGTTCTTC.

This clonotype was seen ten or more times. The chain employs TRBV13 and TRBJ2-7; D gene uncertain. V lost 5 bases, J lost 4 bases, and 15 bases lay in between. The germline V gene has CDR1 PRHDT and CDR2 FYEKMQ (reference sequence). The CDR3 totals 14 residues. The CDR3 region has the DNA TGTGCCAGCAGCGCCGACCGTCGTGCTTACGAGCAGTACTTC. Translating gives CASSADRRAYEQYF.

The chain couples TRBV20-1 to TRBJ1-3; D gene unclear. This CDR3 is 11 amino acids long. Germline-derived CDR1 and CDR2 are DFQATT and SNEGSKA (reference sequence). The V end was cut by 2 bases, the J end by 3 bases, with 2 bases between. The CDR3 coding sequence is TGCAGTGCTAGACATGGAAACACCATATATTTT. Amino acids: CSARHGNTIYF.

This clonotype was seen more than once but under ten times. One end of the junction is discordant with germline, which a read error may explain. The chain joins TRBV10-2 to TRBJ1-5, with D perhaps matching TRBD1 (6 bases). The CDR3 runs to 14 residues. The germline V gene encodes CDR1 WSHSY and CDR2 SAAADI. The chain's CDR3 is CASSETGSDHPQHF. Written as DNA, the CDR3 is TGCGCCAGCAGCGAAACAGGGAGCGATCACCCCCAGCATTTT.

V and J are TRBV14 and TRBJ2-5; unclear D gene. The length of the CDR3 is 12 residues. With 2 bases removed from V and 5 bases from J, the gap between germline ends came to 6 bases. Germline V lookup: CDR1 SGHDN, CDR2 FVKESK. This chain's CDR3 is CASSQNEETQYF. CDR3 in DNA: TGTGCCAGCAGCCAAAATGAGGAGACCCAGTACTTC.

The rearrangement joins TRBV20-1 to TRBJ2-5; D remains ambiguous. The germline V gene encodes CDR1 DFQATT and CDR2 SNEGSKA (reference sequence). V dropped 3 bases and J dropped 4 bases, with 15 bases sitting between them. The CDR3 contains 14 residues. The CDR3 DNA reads TGCAGTGCTAGTGCCAGTATCAAGCGAGAGACCCAGTACTTC. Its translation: CSASASIKRETQYF.

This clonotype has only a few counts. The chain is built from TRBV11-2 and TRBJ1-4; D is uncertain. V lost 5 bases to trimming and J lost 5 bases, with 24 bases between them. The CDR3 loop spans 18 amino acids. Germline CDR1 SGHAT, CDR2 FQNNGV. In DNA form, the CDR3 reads TGTGCCAGCAGCCGAAGAGGAGGGATCCTCCCCGTCAATGAAAAACTGTTTTTT. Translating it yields CASSRRGGILPVNEKLFF.

The CDR3, as DNA: TGTGCCAGCAGTCTCCTTGGGGCGGAGAGCTCCTACAATGAGCAGTTCTTC. Its translation is CASSLLGAESSYNEQFF. The chain recombines TRBV27 with TRBJ2-1, with D tentatively TRBD1 (5 bases). The CDR3 extends over 17 amino acids. V lost 5 bases, J lost 0 bases, and 17 bases lay in between. The germline V gene encodes CDR1 MNHEY and CDR2 SMNVEV (reference sequence).

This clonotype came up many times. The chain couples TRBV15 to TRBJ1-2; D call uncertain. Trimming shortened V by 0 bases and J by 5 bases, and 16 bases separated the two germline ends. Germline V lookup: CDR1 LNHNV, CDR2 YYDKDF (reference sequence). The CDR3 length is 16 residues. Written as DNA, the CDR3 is TGTGCCACCAGCAGAGATATTGGCAGAAAATCTTATGGCTACACCTTC. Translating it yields CATSRDIGRKSYGYTF.

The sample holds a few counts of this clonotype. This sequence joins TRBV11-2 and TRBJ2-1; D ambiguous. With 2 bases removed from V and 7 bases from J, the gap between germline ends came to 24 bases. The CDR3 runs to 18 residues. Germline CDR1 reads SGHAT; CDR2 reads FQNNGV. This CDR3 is CASSLIPVAVYLRNEQFF. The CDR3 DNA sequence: TGTGCCAGCAGCTTAATCCCCGTTGCAGTTTACCTTAGGAATGAGCAGTTCTTC.

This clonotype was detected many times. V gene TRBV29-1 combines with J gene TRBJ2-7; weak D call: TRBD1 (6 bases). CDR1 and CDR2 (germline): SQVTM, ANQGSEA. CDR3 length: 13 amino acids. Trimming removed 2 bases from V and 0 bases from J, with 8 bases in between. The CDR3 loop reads CSVEKDSSYEQYF. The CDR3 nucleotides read TGCAGCGTTGAAAAGGACAGCTCCTACGAGCAGTACTTC.

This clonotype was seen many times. CDR3 residues: CSAVNGGLHNEQFF. In DNA, the CDR3 is TGCAGTGCTGTGAACGGGGGACTCCACAATGAGCAGTTCTTC. This chain links TRBV20-1 with TRBJ2-1, with a possible D match to TRBD2 (6 bases). Trimming cost V 5 bases and J 5 bases, with 16 bases left between them. There are 14 residues in the CDR3. From germline, CDR1 is DFQATT and CDR2 SNEGSKA (reference sequence).

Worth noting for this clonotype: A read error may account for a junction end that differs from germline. CDR3 in amino acids: CCARSFDRGRSGQFF. CDR3 in DNA: TGCTGTGCTAGGAGCTTCGACAGGGGCCGGTCTGGGCAGTTCTTC. The genes are TRBV20-1 and TRBJ2-1; 8 nucleotides line up with TRBD1. Germline V lookup: CDR1 DFQATT, CDR2 SNEGSKA (reference sequence). The CDR3 totals 15 residues.

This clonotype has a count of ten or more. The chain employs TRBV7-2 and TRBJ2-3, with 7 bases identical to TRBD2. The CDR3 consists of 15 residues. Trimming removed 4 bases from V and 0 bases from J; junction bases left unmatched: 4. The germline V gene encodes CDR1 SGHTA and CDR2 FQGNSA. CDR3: CASSYDGGSTDTQYF. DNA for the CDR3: TGTGCCAGCAGCTACGACGGGGGGAGCACAGATACGCAGTATTTT.